These 19 T cell receptor beta chains were sequenced from one sample in a study of vaccination effects on CD4 cells after COVID-19. Pools of viral peptides were used by the ViraFEST assay to expand antigen-specific CD4+ T cells ahead of sequencing. Following culture for around 10 days, CD4+ T cells were isolated. Sequenced by immunoSEQ multiplex PCR; TCRdb stores in-frame clones only, minus some. This table has more than 30,000 clones, about 72% appearing once. No antigen has been identified for these receptors. Sequenced material: CD4+ T cells from PBMCs cultured with HCoV-229E spike peptides, taken before COVID-19 vaccination. The receptors shown here come from a human donor who received a COVID-19 vaccine.

The gene calls are TRBV28 and TRBJ2-7; 7 nucleotides agree with TRBD2. Losses at the gene ends were 7 bases for V and 7 bases for J; bases not matched to a gene: 13. From germline, CDR1 is MDHEN and CDR2 SYDVKM. CDR3 length: 14 amino acids. The CDR3 DNA reads as TGTGCCAGCACCTCCGGCGGGAGTCTAGGAGAGCAGTACTTC. Its translation is CASTSGGSLGEQYF.

The V gene is TRBV19, the J gene TRBJ1-1, with D perhaps TRBD1 (6 bases). CDR1 and CDR2 from the germline V gene are LNHDA and SQIVND (reference sequence). The CDR3 contains 12 residues. Trimming removed 3 bases at V and 7 bases at J, with 9 bases between. CDR3 nucleotide sequence: TGTGCCAGTAGTATCAGGGGCGGTGAAGCTTTCTTT. Its translation is CASSIRGGEAFF.

This clone showed up just a few times. V gene TRBV3-1 (or the pseudogene TRBV3-2) combines with J gene TRBJ1-1, with 7 bases aligning to TRBD1. The CDR3 consists of 14 residues. Germline V gene lookup returns CDR1 LGHDT and CDR2 YNNKEL (reference sequence). The junction had 4 bases not matched to a gene; V was cut back by 1 base and J by 5 bases. CDR3 bases: TGTGCCAGCAGCCAAGTGACAGGGCGGACTGAAGCTTTCTTT. Translated: CASSQVTGRTEAFF.

This chain links TRBV19 with TRBJ1-1, with D possibly TRBD1 on 6 matching bases. This CDR3 region has 12 residues. V shed 5 bases and J shed 4 bases, with 8 bases lying between them. Germline V lookup: CDR1 LNHDA, CDR2 SQIVND (reference sequence). CDR3 DNA sequence: TGTGCCAGTAGTGGCAGGGGCACTGAAGCTTTCTTT. Its translation is CASSGRGTEAFF.

The J gene is TRBJ2-5, the V gene TRBV20-1; perhaps TRBD2 as D (6 bases). The CDR3 is made up of 17 amino acids. V lost 3 bases and J 5 bases, leaving 25 bases between the germline ends. Germline loops: CDR1 DFQATT, CDR2 SNEGSKA (reference sequence). The CDR3 is CSASAHKKGPGRETQYF. The CDR3 DNA reads TGCAGTGCTAGTGCTCACAAAAAGGGCCCGGGGAGGGAGACCCAGTACTTC.

The chain links TRBV15 to TRBJ1-5; D is unclear. From germline, CDR1 is LNHNV and CDR2 YYDKDF (reference sequence). The V and J ends lost 1 base and 0 bases respectively, with 13 bases between them. CDR3 length equals 17 residues. The CDR3 is CATSRGIGRDSNQPQHF. The DNA for the CDR3 is TGTGCCACCAGCAGAGGTATAGGGAGGGATAGCAATCAGCCCCAGCATTTT. The full variable domain, with the rest looked up from reference TRBV15 and TRBJ1-5, is DAMVIQNPRYQVTQFGKPVTLSCSQTLNHNVMYWYQQKSSQAPKLLFHYYDKDFNNEADTPDNFQSRRPNTSFCFLDIRSPGLGDTAMYLCATSRGIGRDSNQPQHFGDGTRLSIL.

The gene calls are TRBV4-3 and TRBJ1-4, with 9 bases aligning to TRBD1. The ends lost 2 bases at V and 11 bases at J; junction bases unmatched: 12. Germline V gene data show CDR1 as LGHNA and CDR2 as YSLEER. The CDR3 is 16 amino acids. CDR3 sequence reads: CASSQIPGQGGQKLFF. The CDR3, as DNA: TGCGCCAGCAGCCAAATTCCGGGACAGGGAGGTCAGAAACTGTTTTTT.

The chain carries TRBV29-1 and TRBJ2-1; perhaps TRBD1 as D (7 bases). The V gene lost 1 base and the J gene lost 1 base, with 14 bases spanning the gap. Germline-derived CDR1 and CDR2 are SQVTM and ANQGSEA. This CDR3 has 16 residues. CDR3 DNA sequence: TGCAGCGTTGAAGTGCCGCCAGGGGGGTCCTACAATGAGCAGTTCTTC. This codes for CSVEVPPGGSYNEQFF.

The V call is TRBV27, the J call TRBJ2-1; weak D call: TRBD2 (6 bases). The germline V gene encodes CDR1 MNHEY and CDR2 SMNVEV (reference sequence). Trimming left V 5 bases short and J 0 bases short, with 8 bases between. This CDR3 contains 14 residues. The CDR3 sequence: CASSPGSSYNEQFF. For the CDR3, the DNA is TGTGCCAGCAGTCCCGGGAGCTCCTACAATGAGCAGTTCTTC.

The sample holds a few counts of this clone. The CDR3 protein is CASATGATEAFF. In nucleotides, the CDR3 is TGTGCTAGTGCTACCGGGGCCACTGAAGCTTTCTTT. V is TRBV12-5 and J is TRBJ1-1, with a possible D match to TRBD1 (5 bases). The CDR3 loop spans 12 amino acids. V lost 7 bases to trimming and J lost 4 bases, with 10 bases between them. In germline, CDR1 is LGHNT, CDR2 FRNRAP. The variable domain in full, with the rest retrieved from reference TRBV12-5 and TRBJ1-1, is DARVTQTPRHKVTEMGQEVTMRCQPILGHNTVFWYRQTMMQGLELLAYFRNRAPLDDSGMPKDRFSAEMPDATLATLKIQPSEPRDSAVYFCASATGATEAFFGQGTRLTVV.

The genes are TRBV25-1 and TRBJ2-7, with 8 bases that match TRBD1. CDR1 and CDR2 from the germline V gene are MGHDK and SYGVNS. The CDR3 totals 13 residues. The trim removed 7 bases at V and 3 bases at J, leaving 5 bases unmatched. The CDR3 is CASMGQALYEQYF. The CDR3 bases are TGTGCCAGCATGGGACAGGCTCTCTACGAGCAGTACTTC.

The rearrangement uses TRBV3-1 (or the pseudogene TRBV3-2) and TRBJ1-1; tentatively, D is TRBD1 (5 bases). Germline V gives CDR1 LGHDT, CDR2 YNNKEL (reference sequence). CDR3 length: 11 amino acids. This chain's CDR3 is CQGAENTEAFF. The CDR3 DNA is TGTCAAGGGGCGGAGAACACTGAAGCTTTCTTT.

The chain is built from TRBV29-1 and TRBJ1-2; D is unresolved. V shed 5 bases and J shed 0 bases, with 7 bases lying between them. The CDR3 sequence is 12 residues long. Germline CDR1 is SQVTM and CDR2 is ANQGSEA. This chain's CDR3 is CSVYTANYGYTF. In DNA form, the CDR3 reads TGCAGCGTTTATACAGCTAACTATGGCTACACCTTC.

In DNA form, the CDR3 reads TGTGCCAGCAGCGGGACAGGGGGAAGCTATGGCTACACCTTC. Translated, it gives CASSGTGGSYGYTF. The chain carries TRBV5-6 and TRBJ1-2; 11 nucleotides align to TRBD1. From germline, CDR1 is SGHDT and CDR2 YYEEEE. The CDR3 spans 14 residues. J gave up 4 bases and V 4 bases, and 3 bases lay outside the gene matches. The full variable domain, its missing parts supplied by reference TRBV5-6 and TRBJ1-2, is DAGVTQSPTHLIKTRGQQVTLRCSPKSGHDTVSWYQQALGQGPQFIFQYYEEEERQRGNFPDRFSGHQFPNYSSELNVNALLLGDSALYLCASSGTGGSYGYTFGSGTRLTVV.

Regarding this clone: Germline and junction disagree at one end, which may indicate a read error. This chain links TRBV20-1 with TRBJ1-2, with D possibly matching TRBD1 (5 bases). Per germline, CDR1 DFQATT and CDR2 SNEGSKA (reference sequence). The CDR3 consists of 10 residues. The CDR3 nucleotides are TGCAGTGCTAGTGGGCAGGGTCGGGCCTTC. It specifies CSASGQGRAF.

The chain combines TRBV4-2 with TRBJ1-3; D gene ambiguous. This CDR3 has 13 amino acids. Germline CDR1 is LGHNA and CDR2 is YNFKEQ. Trimming took off 0 bases at V and 11 bases at J, with 11 bases between the two ends. The CDR3 sequence: CASSQDEREAIYF. The DNA of the CDR3 is TGTGCCAGCAGCCAAGATGAGCGGGAAGCCATATATTTT.

The V and J genes are TRBV5-3 and TRBJ2-7; 8 bases are a match to TRBD1. TRBV5-3 is an ORF; its function is uncertain. The CDR3 consists of 20 residues. V dropped 4 bases and J dropped 0; count of bases not matched to a gene: 21. The CDR3 DNA follows: TGTGCCAGAAGCCCCAATCCCGGGACAGGAAGGGGCAAAAGCTCCTACGAGCAGTACTTC. Translation gives CARSPNPGTGRGKSSYEQYF.

The chain employs TRBV9 and TRBJ2-5; TRBD2 aligns across 10 bases. This CDR3 comprises 16 residues. V lost 0 bases and J lost 3; bases outside the gene matches: 5. Germline CDR1 and CDR2: SGDLS and YYNGEE. The CDR3 region is CASSVGPSGGEETQYF. In DNA, the CDR3 is TGTGCCAGCAGCGTAGGACCGAGCGGGGGGGAAGAGACCCAGTACTTC.

The V gene is TRBV10-1, the J gene TRBJ1-3, with D uncertain. CDR3 length: 12 amino acids. Germline CDR1 and CDR2: WNHNN and SYGVQD (reference sequence). Between the trimmed V and J ends, which lost 3 bases and 4 bases, there was a span of 4 bases. CDR3 nucleotide sequence: TGCGCCAGCAGTGATTGGGGAAACACCATATATTTT. Protein product: CASSDWGNTIYF.